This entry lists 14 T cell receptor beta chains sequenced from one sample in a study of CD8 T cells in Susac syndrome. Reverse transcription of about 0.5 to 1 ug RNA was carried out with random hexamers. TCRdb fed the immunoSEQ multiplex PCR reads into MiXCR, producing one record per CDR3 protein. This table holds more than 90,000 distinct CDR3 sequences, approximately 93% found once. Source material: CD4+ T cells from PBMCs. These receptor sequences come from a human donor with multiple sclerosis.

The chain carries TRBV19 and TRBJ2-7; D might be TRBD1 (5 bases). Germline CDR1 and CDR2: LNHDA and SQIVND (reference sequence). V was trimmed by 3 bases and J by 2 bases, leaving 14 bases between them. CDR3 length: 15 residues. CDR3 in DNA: TGTGCCAGTAGTATCCACCAGGGAATAACCTACGAGCAGTACTTC. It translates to CASSIHQGITYEQYF.

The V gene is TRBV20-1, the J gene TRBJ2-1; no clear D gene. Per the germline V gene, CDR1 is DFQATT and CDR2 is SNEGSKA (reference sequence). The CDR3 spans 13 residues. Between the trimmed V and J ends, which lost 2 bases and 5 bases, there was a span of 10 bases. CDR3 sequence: CSARFAADNEQFF. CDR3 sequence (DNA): TGCAGTGCTAGATTCGCGGCCGACAATGAGCAGTTCTTC.

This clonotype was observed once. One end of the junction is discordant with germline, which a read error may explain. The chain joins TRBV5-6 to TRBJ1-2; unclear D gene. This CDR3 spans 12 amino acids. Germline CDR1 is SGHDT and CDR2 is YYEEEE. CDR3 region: CASSLSPDGYTF. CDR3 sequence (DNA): TGTGCCAGCAGCTTGAGTCCGGATGGCTACACTTTC.

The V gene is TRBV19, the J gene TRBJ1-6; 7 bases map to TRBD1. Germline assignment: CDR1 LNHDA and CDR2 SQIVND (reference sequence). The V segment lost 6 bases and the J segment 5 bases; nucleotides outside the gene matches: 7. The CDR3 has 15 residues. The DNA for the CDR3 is TGTGCCAGTAGGCAAACAGGGGCTGATAATTCACCCCTCCACTTT. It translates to CASRQTGADNSPLHF.

The CDR3 loop is CASTSGQANTGELFF. In nucleotides, the CDR3 is TGCGCCAGCACCTCAGGACAGGCGAACACCGGGGAGCTGTTTTTT. The rearrangement links TRBV5-1 to TRBJ2-2; 7 bases align to TRBD1. This CDR3 has 15 amino acids. V gave up 6 bases and J gave up 0 bases; unmatched junction bases: 5. Germline CDR1 and CDR2: SGHRS and YFSETQ. Variable domain in full (rest from reference TRBV5-1 and TRBJ2-2): KAGVTQTPRYLIKTRGQQVTLSCSPISGHRSVSWYQQTPGQGLQFLFEYFSETQRNKGNFPGRFSGRQFSNSRSEMNVSTLELGDSALYLCASTSGQANTGELFFGEGSRLTVL.

Here the CDR3 reads CASSEEGLSYEQYF. CDR3 nucleotide sequence: TGTGCCAGCAGCGAAGAGGGACTGTCCTACGAGCAGTACTTC. The chain couples TRBV7-9 to TRBJ2-7; possible D gene TRBD2, 6 bases. Germline assignment: CDR1 SEHNR and CDR2 FQNEAQ (reference sequence). This CDR3 has 14 residues. Trimming removed 5 bases at V and 1 base at J, with 12 bases between. Filled out from reference TRBV7-9 and TRBJ2-7, the complete variable domain reads DTGVSQNPRHKITKRGQNVTFRCDPISEHNRLYWYRQTLGQGPEFLTYFQNEAQLEKSRLLSDRFSAERPKGSFSTLEIQRTEQGDSAMYLCASSEEGLSYEQYFGPGTRLTVT.

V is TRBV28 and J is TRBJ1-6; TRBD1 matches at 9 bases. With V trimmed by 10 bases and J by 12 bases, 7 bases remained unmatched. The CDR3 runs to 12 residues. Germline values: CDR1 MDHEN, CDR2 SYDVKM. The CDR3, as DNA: TGTGCCATTTGGGACAGGGAACAACCCCTCCACTTT. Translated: CAIWDREQPLHF.

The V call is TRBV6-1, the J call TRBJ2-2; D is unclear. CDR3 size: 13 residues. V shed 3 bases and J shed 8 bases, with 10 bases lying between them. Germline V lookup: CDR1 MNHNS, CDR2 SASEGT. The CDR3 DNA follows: TGTGCCAGCAGTGAGGTCCCCGAGGGGGAGCTGTTTTTT. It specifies CASSEVPEGELFF.

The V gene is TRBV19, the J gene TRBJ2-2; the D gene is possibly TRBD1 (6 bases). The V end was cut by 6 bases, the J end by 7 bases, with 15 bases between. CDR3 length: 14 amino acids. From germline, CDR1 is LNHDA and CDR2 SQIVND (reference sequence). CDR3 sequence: CASSPTGIYGELFF. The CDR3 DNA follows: TGTGCCAGTAGCCCGACAGGAATTTACGGGGAGCTGTTTTTT.

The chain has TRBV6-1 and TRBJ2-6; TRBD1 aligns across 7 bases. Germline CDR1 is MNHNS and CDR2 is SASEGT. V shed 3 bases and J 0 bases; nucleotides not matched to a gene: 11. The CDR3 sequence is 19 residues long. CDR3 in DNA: TGTGCCAGCAGTGAGTATCCTCCGGGACAGAGCTCTGGGGCCAACGTCCTGACTTTC. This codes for CASSEYPPGQSSGANVLTF.

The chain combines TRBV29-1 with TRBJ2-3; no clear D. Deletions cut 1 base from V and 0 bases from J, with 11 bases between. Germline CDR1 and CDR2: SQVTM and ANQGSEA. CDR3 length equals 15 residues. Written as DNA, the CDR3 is TGCAGCGTTGAAGGAGCGCCTGGGAGCACAGATACGCAGTATTTT. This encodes CSVEGAPGSTDTQYF.

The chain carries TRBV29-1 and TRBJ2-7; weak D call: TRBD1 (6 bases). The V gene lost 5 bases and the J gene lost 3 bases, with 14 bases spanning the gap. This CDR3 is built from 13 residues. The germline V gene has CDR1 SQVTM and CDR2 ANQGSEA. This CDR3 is CSVRTDSNYEQYF. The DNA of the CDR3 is TGCAGCGTTAGAACGGACAGCAACTACGAGCAGTACTTC.

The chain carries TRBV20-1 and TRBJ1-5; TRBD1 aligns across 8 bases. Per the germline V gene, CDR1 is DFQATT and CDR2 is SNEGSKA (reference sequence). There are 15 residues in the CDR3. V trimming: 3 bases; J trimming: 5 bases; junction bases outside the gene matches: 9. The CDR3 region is CSASPMDREDQPQHF. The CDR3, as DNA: TGCAGTGCTAGCCCCATGGACAGGGAGGATCAGCCCCAGCATTTT.

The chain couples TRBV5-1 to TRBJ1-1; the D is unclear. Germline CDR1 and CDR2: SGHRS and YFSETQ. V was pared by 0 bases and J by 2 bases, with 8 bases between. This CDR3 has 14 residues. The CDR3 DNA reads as TGCGCCAGCAGCTTGGTGTTACAAAACACTGAAGCTTTCTTT. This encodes CASSLVLQNTEAFF. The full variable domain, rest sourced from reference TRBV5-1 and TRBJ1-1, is KAGVTQTPRYLIKTRGQQVTLSCSPISGHRSVSWYQQTPGQGLQFLFEYFSETQRNKGNFPGRFSGRQFSNSRSEMNVSTLELGDSALYLCASSLVLQNTEAFFGQGTRLTVV.